The 20 T cell receptor beta chains in this list originate from one sample, sequenced in a study of T cells after yellow fever vaccination (dated by TCRdb to about 2019). Taken with the paper, the label for treatment or condition translates to: live attenuated yellow fever vaccine strain. The library relied on 5' RACE. Sequencing used an Illumina HiSeq 2500. The public reads were reanalyzed by TCRdb: fastp trimming at Q25, MiXCR alignment, in-frame beta chains only. All rows with the same CDR3 protein become a single entry with the most common DNA and genes. The sample profile shows around 530,000 distinct CDR3 sequences; about 17% of them were found once. 15% to 20% of the sample is taken by the ten largest. The sample here was PBMCs, taken 5 days after the first yellow fever vaccination. The receptors derive from a man aged 18 to 29 who received the YFV17D yellow fever vaccine.

This clonotype has more than one count but fewer than ten. This chain connects TRBV20-1 to TRBJ2-1, with TRBD1 matching over 8 bases. Unmatched junction bases numbered 14, after V lost 1 base and J lost 3 bases. The CDR3 length is 18 residues. Germline loops: CDR1 DFQATT, CDR2 SNEGSKA (reference sequence). The CDR3 sequence: CSARVIPTKDRGYNEQFF. The CDR3 bases are TGCAGTGCTAGAGTCATACCAACTAAAGACAGGGGCTACAATGAGCAGTTCTTC.

The CDR3 DNA reads TGCGCCAGCAGCCAAAGGGGGCCTGAGAGCTCCTACAATGAGCAGTTCTTC. It translates to CASSQRGPESSYNEQFF. V and J are TRBV4-3 and TRBJ2-1; 7 nucleotides line up with TRBD1. The CDR3 consists of 17 residues. CDR1 and CDR2 (germline): LGHNA, YSLEER. Trimming cost V 2 bases and J 0 bases; bases outside gene matches: 7.

This sequence joins TRBV2 and TRBJ2-7; 8 bases map to TRBD1. V was clipped by 6 bases and J by 4 bases; unmatched bases: 14. The germline V gene encodes CDR1 SNHLY and CDR2 FYNNEI. CDR3 length: 16 amino acids. CDR3 sequence reads: CASRDFSGQGKYEQYF. The CDR3 nucleotides read TGTGCCAGCAGGGACTTTTCCGGACAGGGAAAGTACGAGCAGTACTTC.

Only a few counts were recorded for this clonotype. The V gene is TRBV6-5, the J gene TRBJ2-1; 9 bases agree with TRBD2. V lost 6 bases and J lost 10; bases outside the gene matches: 10. Germline values: CDR1 MNHEY, CDR2 SVGAGI. The CDR3 has 14 amino acids. CDR3: CASSYGGGAGEQFF. The CDR3 nucleotides are TGTGCCAGCAGCTACGGCGGGGGGGCGGGCGAGCAGTTCTTC.

This clonotype has more than one count but fewer than ten. The V and J genes are TRBV6-1 and TRBJ1-2; D is uncertain. Per the germline V gene, CDR1 is MNHNS and CDR2 is SASEGT. V lost 2 bases and J lost 2, with 12 bases in between. The CDR3 is 15 residues long. The CDR3: CASSERALSNYGYTF. The CDR3 DNA follows: TGTGCCAGCAGTGAACGGGCATTGTCCAACTATGGCTACACCTTC.

The V gene is TRBV7-9, the J gene TRBJ2-3; D is perhaps TRBD2 (5 bases). Germline CDR1 reads SEHNR; CDR2 reads FQNEAQ (reference sequence). V gave up 7 bases and J gave up 1 base, with 12 bases separating them. The length of the CDR3 is 14 residues. DNA of the CDR3: TGTGCCAGCATCCTAGATAGCGGCACAGATACGCAGTATTTT. It yields the protein CASILDSGTDTQYF.

Ten or more counts support this clonotype. The chain has TRBV6-6 and TRBJ2-7; D unresolved. Germline values: CDR1 MNHNY, CDR2 SVGAGI (reference sequence). The V end was cut by 6 bases, the J end by 5 bases, with 14 bases between. This CDR3 is built from 13 residues. The CDR3 spells CASSPQRKDEQYF. DNA of the CDR3: TGTGCCAGCAGCCCACAGAGAAAGGACGAGCAGTACTTC.

The V gene is TRBV7-9, the J gene TRBJ1-3, with a weak D call TRBD1 (6 bases). Per germline, CDR1 SEHNR and CDR2 FQNEAQ (reference sequence). The CDR3 contains 16 residues. Trimming took off 2 bases at V and 3 bases at J, with 14 bases between the two ends. CDR3 nucleotide sequence: TGTGCCAGCAGCTTAACGGCAGGGGACGATGGAAACACCATATATTTT. Residues: CASSLTAGDDGNTIYF.

This clonotype was counted between two and nine times. The rearrangement links TRBV10-3 to TRBJ2-1; TRBD2 aligns across 11 bases. The germline gives CDR1 ENHRY, CDR2 SYGVKD. The CDR3 covers 17 residues. Trimming cost V 6 bases and J 4 bases; bases outside gene matches: 11. CDR3 residues: CAISSSGGPISYNEQFF. CDR3 nucleotides: TGTGCCATCAGCTCTAGCGGGGGGCCCATCAGTTACAATGAGCAGTTCTTC.

This clonotype was observed once. The genes are TRBV5-1 and TRBJ1-5; D is undetermined. The germline gives CDR1 SGHRS, CDR2 YFSETQ. The V end lost 3 bases, the J end lost 9 bases, and 13 bases lay between the germline ends. The CDR3 length is 13 residues. CDR3 nucleotides: TGCGCCAGCAGCTCGGATCTTTCCGGGCCCCAGCATTTT. Residues: CASSSDLSGPQHF.

This sequence joins TRBV15 and TRBJ2-7; the D gene is possibly TRBD1 (5 bases). This CDR3 comprises 13 residues. The V and J ends lost 1 base and 4 bases respectively, with 8 bases between them. Per germline, CDR1 LNHNV and CDR2 YYDKDF (reference sequence). CDR3 sequence (DNA): TGTGCCACCAGCAGAGCCAGGGCGTACGAGCAGTACGTC. Its translation: CATSRARAYEQYV.

V and J are TRBV24-1 and TRBJ1-2, with 7 bases that match TRBD1. J lost 6 bases, V lost 3 bases, and 9 bases had no gene match. The CDR3 length is 15 residues. Germline lookup yields CDR1 KGHDR and CDR2 SFDVKD. CDR3 amino acids: CATSDGAAGGDGYTF. The CDR3 DNA reads TGTGCCACCAGTGATGGGGCTGCAGGGGGTGATGGCTACACCTTC.

The rearrangement links TRBV12-3 or TRBV12-4 to TRBJ1-4; tentatively, D is TRBD1 (5 bases). The CDR3 has 13 residues. The V and J ends lost 4 bases and 4 bases respectively, with 7 bases between them. The CDR3 loop is CASSSTDNEKLFF. The DNA for the CDR3 is TGTGCCAGCAGTTCGACAGATAATGAAAAACTGTTTTTT.

The chain carries TRBV19 and TRBJ1-1; the D is unclear. The CDR3 runs to 12 residues. Germline values: CDR1 LNHDA, CDR2 SQIVND (reference sequence). V dropped 3 bases and J dropped 4 bases, with 6 bases sitting between them. The CDR3 DNA sequence: TGTGCCAGTAGTATCTGGAGCACTGAAGCTTTCTTT. It specifies CASSIWSTEAFF.

The chain employs TRBV28 and TRBJ2-2; 7 bases agree with TRBD1. This CDR3 has 14 residues. Germline V gene lookup returns CDR1 MDHEN and CDR2 SYDVKM. V was clipped by 5 bases and J by 4 bases; unmatched bases: 4. CDR3 bases: TGTGCCAGCAGTGCCGGACAGGTCACCGGGGAGCTGTTTTTT. Protein product: CASSAGQVTGELFF.

The rearrangement links TRBV6-5 to TRBJ2-1; no clear D gene. The germline V gene has CDR1 MNHEY and CDR2 SVGAGI. Trimming took off 2 bases at V and 7 bases at J, with 6 bases between the two ends. This CDR3 contains 12 residues. This CDR3 is CASSYGGNEQFF. CDR3 sequence (DNA): TGTGCCAGCAGTTACGGTGGTAATGAGCAGTTCTTC.

Only a few counts were recorded for this clonotype. The chain uses TRBV5-1 and TRBJ2-7; D call uncertain. The CDR3 totals 15 residues. V lost 0 bases and J 2 bases, leaving 12 bases between the germline ends. Per the germline V gene, CDR1 is SGHRS and CDR2 is YFSETQ. In DNA form, the CDR3 reads TGCGCCAGCAGCTTGGCGGGCAGGACCCCCTACGAGCAGTACTTC. Translating gives CASSLAGRTPYEQYF.

This CDR3 reads CASSQSHRGHMNTEAFF. In nucleotides, the CDR3 is TGTGCCAGCAGCCAATCCCACAGGGGACATATGAACACTGAAGCTTTCTTT. The chain couples TRBV16 to TRBJ1-1, with 7 positions matching TRBD1. The junction had 7 bases not matched to a gene; V was cut back by 0 bases and J by 0 bases. The CDR3 extends over 17 amino acids. The germline CDR1 and CDR2 sequences are KGHSY and FQNENV. Drawing the rest from reference TRBV16 and TRBJ1-1, the complete variable domain is GEEVAQTPKHLVRGEGQKAKLYCAPIKGHSYVFWYQQVLKNEFKFLISFQNENVFDETGMPKERFSAKCLPNSPCSLEIQATKLEDSAVYFCASSQSHRGHMNTEAFFGQGTRLTVV.

Concerning this clonotype: The DNA is left out, because the CDR3 cannot be placed on it with certainty; the CDR3 is given as TCRdb lists it. The J gene is TRBJ2-5, the V gene TRBV4-1; the listed D gene, TRBD1, was not tested against the DNA. The CDR3 is made up of 12 amino acids, end residues included. Germline assignment: CDR1 MGHRA and CDR2 YSYEKL. CDR3 residues: CASSQVGGGSFF.

This clonotype was found a few times. The rearrangement uses TRBV7-9 and TRBJ2-1; D gene uncertain. CDR1 and CDR2 (germline): SEHNR, FQNEAQ (reference sequence). The CDR3 loop spans 14 amino acids. The ends were cut back, 2 bases at V and 10 bases at J, with 15 bases in the middle. The chain's CDR3 is CASSLPSSSHEQFF. In DNA form, the CDR3 reads TGTGCCAGCAGCTTACCCTCGAGTAGCCACGAGCAGTTCTTC.